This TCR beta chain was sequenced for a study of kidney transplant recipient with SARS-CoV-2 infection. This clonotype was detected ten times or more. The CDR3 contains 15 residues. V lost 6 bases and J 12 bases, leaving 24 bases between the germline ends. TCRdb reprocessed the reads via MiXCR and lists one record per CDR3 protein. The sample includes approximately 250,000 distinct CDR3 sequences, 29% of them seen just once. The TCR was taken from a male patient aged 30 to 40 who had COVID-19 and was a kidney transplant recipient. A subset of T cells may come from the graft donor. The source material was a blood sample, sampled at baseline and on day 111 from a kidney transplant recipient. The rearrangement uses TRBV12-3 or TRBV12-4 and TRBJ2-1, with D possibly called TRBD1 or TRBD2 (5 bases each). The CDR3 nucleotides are TGTGCCAGCAGCCACGAGCCGGGGCTTGGGGTTCGGCAGTTCTTC. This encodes CASSHEPGLGVRQFF.